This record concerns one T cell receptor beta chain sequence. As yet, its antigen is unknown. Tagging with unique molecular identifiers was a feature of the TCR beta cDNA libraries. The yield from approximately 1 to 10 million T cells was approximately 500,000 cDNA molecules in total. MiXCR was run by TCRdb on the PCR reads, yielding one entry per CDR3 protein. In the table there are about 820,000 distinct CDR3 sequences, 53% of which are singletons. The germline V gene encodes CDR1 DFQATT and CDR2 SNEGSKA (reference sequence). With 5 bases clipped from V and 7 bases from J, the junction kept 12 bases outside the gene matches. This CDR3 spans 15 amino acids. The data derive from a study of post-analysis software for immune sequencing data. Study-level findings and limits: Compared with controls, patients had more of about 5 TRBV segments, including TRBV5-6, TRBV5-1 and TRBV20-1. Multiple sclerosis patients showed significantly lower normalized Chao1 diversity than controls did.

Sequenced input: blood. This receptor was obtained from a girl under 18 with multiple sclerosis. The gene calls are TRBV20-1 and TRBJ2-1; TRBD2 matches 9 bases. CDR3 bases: TGCAGTGCTCCCTCCGCGGGAGGGCCGTTTAATGAGCAGTTCTTC. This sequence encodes CSAPSAGGPFNEQFF.